These T cell receptor beta chains were read from a single sample in a study of early T cells in non-severe SARS-CoV-2 infection. TCRdb re-derived calls from the 5' RACE reads in MiXCR, one entry per CDR3 protein. Of fewer than 55,000 distinct CDR3 sequences detected, approximately 6.2% appear once; the ten largest clones hold roughly 20%. The sequencing used whole blood, collected at baseline. Receptors were obtained from an adult who was a healthcare worker with PCR-confirmed SARS-CoV-2 infection or an uninfected control (not recorded which). The CDR3 runs from the conserved cysteine through the conserved F or W. The D gene is left open where the match is weak. Clone size appears in some rows only: once, few, many, or a class for an expanded clone.

J | D | size | V | DNA | CDR3
TRBJ1-2 | . | . | TRBV7-9 | TGTGCCAGCAGCTTAGACAGGGCTCATGGCTACACCTTC | CASSLDRAHGYTF
TRBJ2-2 | . | few | TRBV4-2 | TGTGCCAGCAGCCGAGATCGAGCGACCGGGGAGCTGTTTTTT | CASSRDRATGELFF
TRBJ2-2 | TRBD2 | many | TRBV12-3/TRBV12-4 | TGTACCACAGGGCGGGAGGCCGGGGAGCTGTTTTTT | CTTGREAGELFF
TRBJ2-1 | . | many | TRBV5-5 | TGTGCCAGCAGCTTGGCGTCTAGCTCATCCAATGAGCAGTTCTTC | CASSLASSSSNEQFF
TRBJ2-3 | . | many | TRBV4-3 | TGCGCCAGCAGCCAAGAATCCAGAAGTTACACAGATACGCAGTATTTT | CASSQESRSYTDTQYF
TRBJ2-3 | TRBD2 | many | TRBV3-1 | TGTGCCAGCAGCGGACTAGCGGGAGATACGCAGTATTTT | CASSGLAGDTQYF
TRBJ1-2 | . | many | TRBV24-1 | TGTGCCACCAGAGGTCAAGGGTATGGCTACACCTTC | CATRGQGYGYTF
TRBJ1-1 | . | many | TRBV13 | TGTGCCAGCAGCCCAAATCCCGGCCACTCACGCGACACTGAAGCTTTCTTT | CASSPNPGHSRDTEAFF
TRBJ2-7 | . | few | TRBV5-5 | TGTGCCAGCAGCTTACTGGACGGACTCTACGAGCAGTACTTC | CASSLLDGLYEQYF
TRBJ2-7 | . | . | TRBV20-1 | TGCAGTGCCAGCCACGGGGACGAGCAGTACTTC | CSASHGDEQYF
TRBJ1-1 | . | few | TRBV28 | TGTGCCAGCAGTAGCCAGGGGCCGAAGGGCACTGAAGCTTTCTTT | CASSSQGPKGTEAFF
TRBJ1-1 | . | many | TRBV2 | TGTGCCAGCAGTGAACAGGGACGAGGCGCTTTCTTT | CASSEQGRGAFF
TRBJ1-4 | . | . | TRBV12-3/TRBV12-4 | TGTGCCAGCAGTTTGTCAGGGATTCAGGAACTGTTTTTT | CASSLSGIQELFF
TRBJ2-1 | TRBD2 | many | TRBV7-6 | TGTGCCAGCAGCTTAGCGGCTAGCGGGGAGCAGTTCTTC | CASSLAASGEQFF
TRBJ2-2 | . | . | TRBV24-1 | TGTGCCACCAGTGATCAAAGCGGAGCCTACACCGGGGAGCTGTTTTTT | CATSDQSGAYTGELFF
TRBJ2-1 | . | many | TRBV2 | TGTGCCAGCAGATCAGGGGGACTAGTCCAGTTCTTC | CASRSGGLVQFF
TRBJ1-2 | . | few | TRBV4-1 | TGCGCCAGCAGCCAAGAAAGGCGCCAGGGGAATGGCTACACCTTC | CASSQERRQGNGYTF
TRBJ1-2 | . | many | TRBV28 | TGTGCCAGCAGTTCCCCCATAGGGAGAGGCTACACCTTC | CASSSPIGRGYTF
TRBJ1-4 | TRBD1 | many | TRBV5-1 | TGCGCCAGCAGCTTGGAGGATTACAGGGGGGGAGAAAAACTGTTTTTT | CASSLEDYRGGEKLFF
TRBJ2-3 | TRBD2 | . | TRBV12-3/TRBV12-4 | TGTGCCAGCAGTCCCCGTTTGACGAGCGGGGGGGACACAGATACGCAGTATTTT | CASSPRLTSGGDTDTQYF
TRBJ1-1 | . | many | TRBV27 | TGTGCCAGCAGTTTTGCGCCTCGAAACACTGAAGCTTTCTTT | CASSFAPRNTEAFF
TRBJ2-3 | TRBD2 | many | TRBV7-2 | TGTGCCAGCAGCTTAGAAGAGTGGCGGGGGGGCAAAGATACGCAGTATTTT | CASSLEEWRGGKDTQYF
TRBJ2-3 | TRBD1 | many | TRBV20-1 | TGCAGTGCTAGAAAGTCAGGGGGTACAGATACGCAGTATTTT | CSARKSGGTDTQYF
TRBJ1-3 | TRBD1 | many | TRBV12-3/TRBV12-4 | TGTGCCAGCAGCCGGGACAGCTTTTCCTCTGGAAACACCATATATTTT | CASSRDSFSSGNTIYF
TRBJ1-5 | . | many | TRBV6-1 | TGTGCCAGCAGTGAAGGACGGAACAATCAGCCCCAGCATTTT | CASSEGRNNQPQHF
TRBJ1-1 | TRBD1 | many | TRBV7-9 | TGTGCCAGCAGCCGTACAGGGGGCTTGGGGAACACTGAAGCTTTCTTT | CASSRTGGLGNTEAFF
TRBJ2-1 | TRBD2 | few | TRBV18 | TGTGCCAGCTCACAAGCGGGAGCCTGGGGAAATGAGCAGTTCTTC | CASSQAGAWGNEQFF
TRBJ1-2 | . | many | TRBV3-1 | TGTGCCAGCAGCCAAGCCGGACAATCTAACTATGGCTACACCTTC | CASSQAGQSNYGYTF
TRBJ2-3 | . | many | TRBV3-1 | TGTGCCAGCAGCCCCCCCGGAGGGCAGGGGAATACGCAGTATTTT | CASSPPGGQGNTQYF
TRBJ2-1 | TRBD2 | . | TRBV11-2 | TGTGCCAGCAGCTCTAGCGGGGGGGACTACAATGAGCAGTTCTTC | CASSSSGGDYNEQFF
TRBJ2-5 | . | . | TRBV4-1 | TGCGCCAGCAGCGGACGCCAAGAGACCCAGTACTTC | CASSGRQETQYF
TRBJ2-7 | . | many | TRBV7-6 | TGTGCCAGCAGCTTAGGCTGGGGCAGATACGAGCAGTACTTC | CASSLGWGRYEQYF
TRBJ1-5 | . | many | TRBV6-5 | TGTGCCAGCAGCCCCCATTGGGGCAATCAGCCCCAGCATTTT | CASSPHWGNQPQHF